The sequence of this T cell receptor beta chain was determined in a study of T cell responses to AZD1222 COVID-19 vaccine (dated by TCRdb to the early 2020s). In terms of the full investigation: TCR sequencing covered roughly 230 trial participants: 200 to 220 given two doses of AZD1222 and some 25 given two doses of MenACWY control vaccine. Enrollment into the trials was organized by age into subgroups of 18-55, 56-69 and 70-plus years, and those subgroups contained about 150, 27 and 61 TCR-sequenced participants, respectively. The full study reports these points: Participants were mostly white British and included more females than males, and it was suggested by the authors that clonal diversity may have been underestimated. After two AZD1222 doses, spike-specific TCR breadth and depth were significantly higher than at day 0 and than in MenACWY recipients. No day 14 peak-response samples were available, so repertoires were characterized only after the peak T cell response. The whole spike protein was spanned by vaccine-associated CD4 TCRs, and dominant responses were seen in regions 160-218 and 743-854. Only six AZD1222 recipients were SARS-CoV-2 seropositive at baseline, limiting conclusions about previously exposed vaccinees. Nearly half of unique spike-specific TCRs reportedly recognized epitopes outside regions mutated in the B.1.351 and B.1.1.7 variants. The 56-69-year group was small, and its depth increase did not reach significance, likely because of low power.

The CDR3 regions of human TCRbeta chains were subjected to immunosequencing. The published analysis was carried out like this. Repertoire TCRs were matched against a reference library of SARS-CoV-2-specific TCRs generated with the MIRA antigen-specificity platform. Breadth was defined as the fraction of unique TCRs that were SARS-CoV-2-associated, and depth was defined as the fraction of total T cells that were SARS-CoV-2-associated. Each spike-specific TCR was assigned to its reactive spike region and to a CD4 or CD8 class using the MIRA data. Log10-transformed breadth and depth values were compared by one-way ANOVA with Sidak's multiple comparisons tests. Imported from immuneACCESS, the table was reduced by TCRdb to in-frame sequences with V and J called. These copies leave out some clones; in studies compared against another copy, an unresolved V gene accounts for under half, and the cause of the remainder is not known. V, J and clone size are those of that table, while D and trimming were read from the DNA. This sample comprises 150,000 or so clones, about nine tenths of them detected only once. The biggest ten clones account for about 5.9% of the sample.

As encoded in the germline V gene, CDR1 is KGHSH while CDR2 is LQKENI. The CDR3 runs 15 residues from the cysteine to the phenylalanine. The DNA shown is the 45-base CDR3, in frame from base 1. V is trimmed back by 4 bases and J by 2 bases, and the junction contains 4 bases that no gene match accounts for. The meaning of the sample's time point label: about 28 days (+/-7) after the second vaccine dose. Because spike-specific TCR depth and breadth did not differ between the two schedules, AZD1222 recipients who got a second dose at roughly 4 weeks were pooled with those who got a second dose at roughly 12 weeks. The vaccinee samples were drawn from two UK trials, COV001 and COV002, one of which was a single-blind randomized controlled phase 2/3 trial testing AZD1222 (ChAdOx1 nCoV-19) in healthy adults. Trial participant PBMC samples were collected at day 0 and day 28 after the second dose for TCRbeta chain sequencing.

On this clone itself: Its antigen is unknown. Base qualities are not recorded, but no much larger clone differs from it by a single base.

This sequence uses TRBV18 and TRBJ2-5; 10 nucleotides in the junction match TRBD1. Sequences were derived from peripheral blood, sampled 28 days after the second AZD1222 dose. This receptor was identified in an adult who received the AZD1222 COVID-19 vaccine. Read as DNA, the sequence is TGTGCCAGCTCACAGACAGGGGGCGGTCAAGAGACCCAGTACTTC. It encodes CASSQTGGGQETQYF.